Listed here is a single TCR beta chain. Antigen unknown. This record comes from a study of cytomegalovirus exposure and HLA in healthy donors. General observations from the study: Within the 120 or so validation repertoires, first-cohort TCR clusters tended to co-occur, according to a later analysis. Specificity of three CMV-associated chains for CMV antigens was verified in vitro. Rarity characterized most TCR sequences, yet some public TCRs appeared in many donors.

Germline V gene sequence: CDR1 SQVTM, CDR2 ANQGSEA. V trimming: 6 bases; J trimming: 3 bases; junction bases outside the gene matches: 1. There are 14 residues in the CDR3. The donors were part of the validation cohort of 95 to 150 subjects. That cohort was separate from the first cohort, which comprised some 670 subjects. Sequencing used immunoSEQ multiplex PCR; TCRdb keeps in-frame clones, though not all of them. The table shows 250,000 to 400,000 clones, with about 85% occurring only once. The J gene is TRBJ2-6, the V gene TRBV29-1; 11 nucleotides line up with TRBD1. Input material: PBMCs. This TCR derives from a woman younger than 45 in good health and CMV-seropositive. The CDR3 coding sequence is TGCAGCGTGGGACAGGGGGTTGGGGCCAACGTCCTGACTTTC. This gives the protein CSVGQGVGANVLTF.